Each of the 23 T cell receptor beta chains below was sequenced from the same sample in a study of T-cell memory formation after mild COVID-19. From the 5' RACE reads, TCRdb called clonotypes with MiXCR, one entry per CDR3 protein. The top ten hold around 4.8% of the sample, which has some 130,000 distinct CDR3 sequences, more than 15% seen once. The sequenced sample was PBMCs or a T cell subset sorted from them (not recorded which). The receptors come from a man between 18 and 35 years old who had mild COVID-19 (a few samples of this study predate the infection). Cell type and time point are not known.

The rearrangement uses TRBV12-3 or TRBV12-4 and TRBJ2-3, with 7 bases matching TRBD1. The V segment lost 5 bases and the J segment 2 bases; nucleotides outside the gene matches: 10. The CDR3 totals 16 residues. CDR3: CASSPRDSTYTDTQYF. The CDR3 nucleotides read TGTGCCAGCAGTCCTCGGGACAGCACTTACACAGATACGCAGTATTTT.

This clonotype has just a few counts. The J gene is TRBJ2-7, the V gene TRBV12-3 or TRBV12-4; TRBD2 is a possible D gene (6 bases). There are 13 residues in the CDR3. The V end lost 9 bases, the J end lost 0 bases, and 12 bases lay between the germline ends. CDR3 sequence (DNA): TGTGCCAGTAGCGGTCAAAGCTCCTACGAGCAGTACTTC. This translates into CASSGQSSYEQYF.

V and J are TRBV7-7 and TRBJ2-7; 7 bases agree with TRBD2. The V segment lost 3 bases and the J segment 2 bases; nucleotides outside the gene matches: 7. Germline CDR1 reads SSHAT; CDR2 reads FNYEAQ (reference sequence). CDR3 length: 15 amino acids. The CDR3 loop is CASSFGPGRTYEQYF. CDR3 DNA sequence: TGTGCCAGCAGCTTTGGCCCCGGGAGGACCTACGAGCAGTACTTC.

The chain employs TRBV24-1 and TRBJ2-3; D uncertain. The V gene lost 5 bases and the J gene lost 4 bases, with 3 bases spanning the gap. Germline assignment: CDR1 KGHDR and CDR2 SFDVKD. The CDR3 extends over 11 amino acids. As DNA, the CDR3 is TGTGCCACCAGTGCCGCAGATACGCAGTATTTT. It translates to CATSAADTQYF.

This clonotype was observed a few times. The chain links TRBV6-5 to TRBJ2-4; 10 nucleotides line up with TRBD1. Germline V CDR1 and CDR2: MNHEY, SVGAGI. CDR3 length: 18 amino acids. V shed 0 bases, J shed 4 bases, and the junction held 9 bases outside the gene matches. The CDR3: CASSYSGQGEGSKNIQYF. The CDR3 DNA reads TGTGCCAGCAGTTACTCCGGACAGGGGGAGGGATCGAAAAACATTCAGTACTTC.

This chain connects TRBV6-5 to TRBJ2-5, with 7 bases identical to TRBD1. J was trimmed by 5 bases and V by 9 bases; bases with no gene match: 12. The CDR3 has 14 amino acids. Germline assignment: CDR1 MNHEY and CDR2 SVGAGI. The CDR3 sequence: CASERGGVRETQYF. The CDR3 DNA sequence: TGTGCCAGTGAGAGAGGGGGCGTTAGGGAGACCCAGTACTTC.

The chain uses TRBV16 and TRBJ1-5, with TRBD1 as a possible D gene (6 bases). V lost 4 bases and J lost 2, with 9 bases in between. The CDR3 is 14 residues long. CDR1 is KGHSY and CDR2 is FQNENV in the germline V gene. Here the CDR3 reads CASSPGAGNQPQHF. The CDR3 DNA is TGTGCCAGCAGCCCAGGGGCCGGCAATCAGCCCCAGCATTTT.

DNA of the CDR3: TGTGCCTCACGCGGGACTAGCGGGGGGCGACGAGAGACCCAGTACTTC. This gives the protein CASRGTSGGRRETQYF. This chain connects TRBV2 to TRBJ2-5; TRBD2 matches at 15 bases. J was trimmed by 4 bases and V by 11 bases; bases with no gene match: 11. The CDR3 totals 16 residues. Germline-derived CDR1 and CDR2 are SNHLY and FYNNEI.

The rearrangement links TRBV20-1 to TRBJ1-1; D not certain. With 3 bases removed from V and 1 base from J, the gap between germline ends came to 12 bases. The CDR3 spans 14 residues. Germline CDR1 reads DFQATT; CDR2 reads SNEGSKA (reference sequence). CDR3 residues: CSASPPTSNTEAFF. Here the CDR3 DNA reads TGCAGTGCTAGCCCCCCCACCTCGAACACTGAAGCTTTCTTT.

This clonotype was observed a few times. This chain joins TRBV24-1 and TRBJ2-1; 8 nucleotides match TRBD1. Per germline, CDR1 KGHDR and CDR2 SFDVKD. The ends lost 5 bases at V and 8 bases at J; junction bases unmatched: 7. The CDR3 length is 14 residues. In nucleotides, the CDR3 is TGTGCCACCAGTGCGACAGGGGTAGGCGATGAGCAGTTCTTC. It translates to CATSATGVGDEQFF.

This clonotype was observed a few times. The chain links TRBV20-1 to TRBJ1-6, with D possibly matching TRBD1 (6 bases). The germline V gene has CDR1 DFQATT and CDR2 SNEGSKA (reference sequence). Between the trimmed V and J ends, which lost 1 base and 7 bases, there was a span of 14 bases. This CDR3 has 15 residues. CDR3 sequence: CSARARGLLNSPLHF. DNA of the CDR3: TGCAGTGCTAGAGCCAGGGGTTTGCTAAATTCACCCCTCCACTTT.

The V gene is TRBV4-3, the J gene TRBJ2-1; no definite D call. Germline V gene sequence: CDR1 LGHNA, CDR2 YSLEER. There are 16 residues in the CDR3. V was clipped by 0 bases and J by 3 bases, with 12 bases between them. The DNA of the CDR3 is TGCGCCAGCAGCCAAGATCTGCGACCCGGCTACAATGAGCAGTTCTTC. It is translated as CASSQDLRPGYNEQFF.

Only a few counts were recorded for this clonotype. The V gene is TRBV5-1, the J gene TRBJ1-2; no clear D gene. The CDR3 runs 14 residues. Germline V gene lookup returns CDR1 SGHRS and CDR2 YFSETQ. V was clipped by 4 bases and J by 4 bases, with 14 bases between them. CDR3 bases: TGCGCCAGCAGCCTCCAGACATCCACCTATGGCTACACCTTC. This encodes CASSLQTSTYGYTF.

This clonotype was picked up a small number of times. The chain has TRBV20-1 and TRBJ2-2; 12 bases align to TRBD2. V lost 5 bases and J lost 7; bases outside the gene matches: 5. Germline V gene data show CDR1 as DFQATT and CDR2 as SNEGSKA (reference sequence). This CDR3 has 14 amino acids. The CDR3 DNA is TGCAGTGCTCCTAGCGGGGGGGCCGACGGGGAGCTGTTTTTT. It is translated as CSAPSGGADGELFF.

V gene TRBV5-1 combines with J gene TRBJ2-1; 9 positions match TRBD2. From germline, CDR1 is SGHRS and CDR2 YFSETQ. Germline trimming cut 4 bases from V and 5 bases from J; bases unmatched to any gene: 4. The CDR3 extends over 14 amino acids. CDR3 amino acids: CASSAGGLNNEQFF. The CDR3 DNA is TGCGCCAGCAGCGCGGGGGGGCTTAACAATGAGCAGTTCTTC.

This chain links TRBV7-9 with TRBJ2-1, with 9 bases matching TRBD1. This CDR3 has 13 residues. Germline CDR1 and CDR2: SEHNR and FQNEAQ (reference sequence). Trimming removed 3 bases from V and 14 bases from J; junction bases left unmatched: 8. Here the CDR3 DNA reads TGTGCCAGCAGCTTCGAAGGGGACAGGGAAAAGTTCTTC. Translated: CASSFEGDREKFF.

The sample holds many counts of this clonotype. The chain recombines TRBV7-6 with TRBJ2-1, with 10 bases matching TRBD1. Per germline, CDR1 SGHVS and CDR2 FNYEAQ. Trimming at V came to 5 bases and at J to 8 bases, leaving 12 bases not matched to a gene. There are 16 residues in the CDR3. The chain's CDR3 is CASSLSRDRGWDEQFF. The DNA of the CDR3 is TGTGCCAGCAGCCTGTCCCGGGACAGGGGTTGGGATGAGCAGTTCTTC. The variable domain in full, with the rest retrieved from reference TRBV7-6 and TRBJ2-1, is GAGVSQSPRYKVTKRGQDVALRCDPISGHVSLYWYRQALGQGPEFLTYFNYEAQQDKSGLPNDRFSAERPEGSISTLTIQRTEQRDSAMYRCASSLSRDRGWDEQFFGPGTRLTVL.

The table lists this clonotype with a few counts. As DNA, the CDR3 is TGCGCCAGCAGCTTCGGGACAGGGGTTCAAGATACGCAGTATTTT. Protein: CASSFGTGVQDTQYF. The chain couples TRBV5-1 to TRBJ2-3, with 10 nucleotides matching TRBD1. Germline values: CDR1 SGHRS, CDR2 YFSETQ. This CDR3 contains 15 residues. V lost 2 bases to trimming and J lost 5 bases; unmatched junction nucleotides: 5.

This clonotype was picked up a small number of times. CDR3 in DNA: TGTGCCAGCAGCTTAGGCGGGGTTGATCAAGATACGCAGTATTTT. Its protein is CASSLGGVDQDTQYF. This chain joins TRBV7-3 and TRBJ2-3; D possibly corresponds to TRBD2 (6 bases). The CDR3 length is 15 residues. V gave up 2 bases and J gave up 5 bases, with 14 bases separating them. Germline loops: CDR1 SGHTA, CDR2 FQGTGA.

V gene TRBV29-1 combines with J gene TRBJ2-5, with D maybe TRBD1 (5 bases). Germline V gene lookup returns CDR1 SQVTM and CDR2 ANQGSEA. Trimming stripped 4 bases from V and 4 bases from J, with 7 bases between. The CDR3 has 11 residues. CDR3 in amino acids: CSVGQRETQYF. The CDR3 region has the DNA TGCAGCGTTGGACAGAGAGAGACCCAGTACTTC.

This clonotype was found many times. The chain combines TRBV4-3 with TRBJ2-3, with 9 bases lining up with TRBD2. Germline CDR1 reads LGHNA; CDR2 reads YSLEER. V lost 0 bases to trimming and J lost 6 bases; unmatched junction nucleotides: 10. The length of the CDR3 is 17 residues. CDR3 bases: TGCGCCAGCAGCCAAGATGTAGGCGGGGGGGCGATCGATACGCAGTATTTT. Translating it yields CASSQDVGGGAIDTQYF.

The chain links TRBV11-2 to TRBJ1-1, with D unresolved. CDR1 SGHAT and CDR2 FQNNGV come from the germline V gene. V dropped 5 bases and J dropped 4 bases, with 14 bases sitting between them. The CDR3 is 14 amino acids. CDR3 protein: CASSHNKWSTEAFF. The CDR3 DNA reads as TGTGCCAGCAGCCATAATAAGTGGAGCACTGAAGCTTTCTTT.

This CDR3 is CASSHFSGTNEQFF. The CDR3, as DNA: TGTGCCAGTTCCCACTTCTCCGGGACCAATGAGCAGTTCTTC. This chain connects TRBV19 to TRBJ2-1; the D gene could be TRBD1 or TRBD2 (5 bases each). CDR3 length equals 14 residues. Germline V gives CDR1 LNHDA, CDR2 SQIVND (reference sequence). V gave up 8 bases and J gave up 6 bases, with 17 bases separating them.